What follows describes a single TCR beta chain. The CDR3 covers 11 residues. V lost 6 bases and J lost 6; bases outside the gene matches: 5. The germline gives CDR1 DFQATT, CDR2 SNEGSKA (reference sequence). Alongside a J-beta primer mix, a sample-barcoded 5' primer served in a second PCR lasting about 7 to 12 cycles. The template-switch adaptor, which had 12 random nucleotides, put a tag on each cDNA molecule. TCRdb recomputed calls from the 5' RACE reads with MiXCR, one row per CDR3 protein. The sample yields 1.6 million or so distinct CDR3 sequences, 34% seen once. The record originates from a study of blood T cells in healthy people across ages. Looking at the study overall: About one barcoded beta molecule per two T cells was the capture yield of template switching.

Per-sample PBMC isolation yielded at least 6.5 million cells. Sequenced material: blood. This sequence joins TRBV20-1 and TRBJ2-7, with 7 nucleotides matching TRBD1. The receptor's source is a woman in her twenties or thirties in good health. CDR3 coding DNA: TGCAGTGCGCTATCAGGGGGCGAGCAGTACTTC. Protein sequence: CSALSGGEQYF.